This is a list of T cell receptor beta chains from one sample in a study of cytomegalovirus exposure and HLA in healthy donors. Method: immunoSEQ multiplex PCR; TCRdb's copy keeps in-frame clones and lacks some. Here the sample spans about 160,000 clones, around 72% being singletons. The sample consisted of PBMCs. These receptors all stem from a man aged 50-59 years in good health and CMV-seronegative. CDR3s include the opening cysteine and the closing phenylalanine or tryptophan. The D gene is left open where the match is weak. Only part of the rows carry a size: once, few, many, or a class if the clone is expanded.

j_gene: TRBJ2-1
v_gene: TRBV5-1
abundance: -
d_gene: TRBD1
CDR3aa: CASSLEGRGHNEQFF
CDR3nt: TGCGCCAGCAGCTTGGAGGGCAGGGGGCACAATGAGCAGTTCTTC

j_gene: TRBJ2-7
v_gene: TRBV6-1
abundance: -
d_gene: -
CDR3aa: CASSLTQTLFEQYF
CDR3nt: TGTGCCTCCTCATTAACCCAAACCTTATTCGAGCAGTACTTC

j_gene: TRBJ2-1
v_gene: TRBV4-2
abundance: -
d_gene: -
CDR3aa: CASSPEGSSYNEQFF
CDR3nt: TGTGCCAGCAGCCCAGAGGGCAGCTCCTACAATGAGCAGTTCTTC

j_gene: TRBJ1-5
v_gene: TRBV2
abundance: -
d_gene: TRBD1
CDR3aa: CASSGEAGTGVQPQHF
CDR3nt: TGTGCCAGCAGTGGGGAGGCCGGGACAGGGGTGCAGCCCCAGCATTTT

j_gene: TRBJ2-3
v_gene: TRBV7-7
abundance: few
d_gene: TRBD2
CDR3aa: CASSRGLAEASTQYF
CDR3nt: TGTGCCAGCAGCAGGGGACTAGCGGAGGCGAGTACGCAGTATTTT

j_gene: TRBJ1-5
v_gene: TRBV18
abundance: -
d_gene: TRBD1
CDR3aa: CASSSDRANQPQHF
CDR3nt: TGTGCCAGCTCATCCGACAGGGCTAATCAGCCCCAGCATTTT

j_gene: TRBJ1-5
v_gene: TRBV27
abundance: -
d_gene: TRBD1
CDR3aa: CASSLKGQGQPQHF
CDR3nt: TGTGCCAGCAGTTTAAAGGGACAGGGCCAGCCCCAGCATTTT

j_gene: TRBJ1-5
v_gene: TRBV5-1
abundance: -
d_gene: -
CDR3aa: CASSFSGGNGQPQHF
CDR3nt: TGCGCCAGCAGCTTTTCGGGAGGGAACGGTCAGCCCCAGCATTTT

j_gene: TRBJ1-1
v_gene: TRBV6-5
abundance: -
d_gene: -
CDR3aa: CASSLQGFNTEAFF
CDR3nt: TGTGCCAGCAGCCTCCAGGGGTTCAACACTGAAGCTTTCTTT

j_gene: TRBJ1-5
v_gene: TRBV4-1
abundance: -
d_gene: -
CDR3aa: CASSPGGGNQPQHF
CDR3nt: TGCGCCAGCAGCCCCGGAGGGGGCAATCAGCCCCAGCATTTT

j_gene: TRBJ2-3
v_gene: TRBV4-3
abundance: -
d_gene: -
CDR3aa: CASSPSGVATDTQYF
CDR3nt: TGCGCCAGCAGCCCGTCCGGAGTCGCCACAGATACGCAGTATTTT

j_gene: TRBJ1-1
v_gene: TRBV6-1
abundance: -
d_gene: -
CDR3aa: CASSETGGGEAFF
CDR3nt: TGTGCCAGCAGTGAAACGGGCGGGGGTGAAGCTTTCTTT

j_gene: TRBJ1-5
v_gene: TRBV6-1
abundance: few
d_gene: -
CDR3aa: CASSELWQGGHF
CDR3nt: TGTGCCAGCAGTGAACTCTGGCAGGGAGGTCATTTT

j_gene: TRBJ1-2
v_gene: TRBV18
abundance: -
d_gene: TRBD1
CDR3aa: CASSRTGERYGYTF
CDR3nt: TGTGCCAGCTCACGGACAGGGGAGCGGTATGGCTACACCTTC

j_gene: TRBJ2-7
v_gene: TRBV19
abundance: -
d_gene: TRBD1
CDR3aa: CASSTGQGYEQYF
CDR3nt: TGTGCCAGTAGTACGGGACAGGGCTACGAGCAGTACTTC

j_gene: TRBJ2-7
v_gene: TRBV27
abundance: -
d_gene: TRBD1
CDR3aa: CASSTTGGGYEQYF
CDR3nt: TGTGCCAGCAGTACGACAGGGGGGGGCTACGAGCAGTACTTC

j_gene: TRBJ2-6
v_gene: TRBV7-8
abundance: -
d_gene: TRBD1
CDR3aa: CASSLKTGGLSGANVLTF
CDR3nt: TGTGCCAGCAGCTTAAAGACAGGGGGCCTTTCTGGGGCCAACGTCCTGACTTTC

j_gene: TRBJ1-1
v_gene: TRBV6-5
abundance: -
d_gene: -
CDR3aa: CASSYSGGKAFF
CDR3nt: TGTGCCAGCAGTTACTCGGGGGGGAAAGCTTTCTTT

j_gene: TRBJ2-5
v_gene: TRBV7-9
abundance: few
d_gene: -
CDR3aa: CASSPRVQETQYF
CDR3nt: TGTGCCAGCAGCCCCAGGGTCCAAGAGACCCAGTACTTC

j_gene: TRBJ2-5
v_gene: TRBV10-3
abundance: -
d_gene: -
CDR3aa: CAISESEETQYF
CDR3nt: TGTGCCATCAGTGAGTCAGAGGAGACCCAGTACTTC

j_gene: TRBJ1-2
v_gene: TRBV7-2
abundance: -
d_gene: TRBD1
CDR3aa: CASSLGGTGGANYGYTF
CDR3nt: TGTGCCAGCAGCTTAGGAGGGACAGGGGGCGCGAACTATGGCTACACCTTC

j_gene: TRBJ1-2
v_gene: TRBV5-8
abundance: -
d_gene: -
CDR3aa: CASSWAGGGAGYTF
CDR3nt: TGTGCCAGCAGCTGGGCGGGCGGTGGTGCGGGCTACACCTTC

j_gene: TRBJ2-5
v_gene: TRBV5-1
abundance: few
d_gene: TRBD2
CDR3aa: CASSGGRGGRGETQYF
CDR3nt: TGCGCCAGCAGCGGAGGCCGGGGGGGAAGGGGAGAGACCCAGTACTTC

j_gene: TRBJ1-6
v_gene: TRBV7-2
abundance: few
d_gene: TRBD1
CDR3aa: CASSSRTGGATNSPLHF
CDR3nt: TGTGCCAGCAGCTCCCGGACAGGGGGGGCTACTAATTCACCCCTCCACTTT

j_gene: TRBJ2-1
v_gene: TRBV10-1
abundance: -
d_gene: -
CDR3aa: CASSVRVGANNNEQFF
CDR3nt: TGCGCCAGCAGCGTACGCGTGGGGGCCAACAACAATGAGCAGTTCTTC

j_gene: TRBJ2-7
v_gene: TRBV27
abundance: -
d_gene: TRBD2
CDR3aa: CASSPLLAGYLYEQYF
CDR3nt: TGTGCCAGCAGTCCGCTACTAGCGGGGTATCTCTACGAGCAGTACTTC

j_gene: TRBJ2-1
v_gene: TRBV4-3
abundance: -
d_gene: TRBD2
CDR3aa: CASSQPGGATNEQFF
CDR3nt: TGCGCCAGCAGCCAACCCGGGGGGGCGACCAATGAGCAGTTCTTC

j_gene: TRBJ1-5
v_gene: TRBV10-2
abundance: -
d_gene: TRBD1
CDR3aa: CASSPQGSGQPQHF
CDR3nt: TGCGCCAGCAGTCCACAGGGGAGTGGTCAGCCCCAGCATTTT

j_gene: TRBJ2-5
v_gene: TRBV28
abundance: -
d_gene: TRBD1
CDR3aa: CASSFKGAFQETQYF
CDR3nt: TGTGCCAGCAGTTTTAAGGGGGCGTTTCAAGAGACCCAGTACTTC

j_gene: TRBJ2-3
v_gene: TRBV6-5
abundance: -
d_gene: -
CDR3aa: CASSGTRGDTQYF
CDR3nt: TGTGCCAGCAGTGGAACTAGGGGGGATACGCAGTATTTT

j_gene: TRBJ2-7
v_gene: TRBV29-1
abundance: -
d_gene: -
CDR3aa: CSVAGNHYEQYF
CDR3nt: TGCAGCGTTGCCGGGAATCACTACGAGCAGTACTTC

j_gene: TRBJ1-1
v_gene: TRBV6-4
abundance: -
d_gene: -
CDR3aa: CASSAEASTEAFF
CDR3nt: TGTGCCAGCAGTGCGGAGGCTAGCACTGAAGCTTTCTTT

j_gene: TRBJ1-3
v_gene: TRBV5-8
abundance: -
d_gene: -
CDR3aa: CASSLDRVAGNTIYF
CDR3nt: TGTGCCAGCAGCTTGGACAGGGTGGCCGGAAACACCATATATTTT

j_gene: TRBJ1-1
v_gene: TRBV28
abundance: -
d_gene: TRBD1
CDR3aa: CASRTTGVGTEAFF
CDR3nt: TGTGCCAGCAGAACCACAGGGGTGGGCACTGAAGCTTTCTTT

j_gene: TRBJ1-2
v_gene: TRBV6-5
abundance: -
d_gene: -
CDR3aa: CASSYRADREYGYTF
CDR3nt: TGTGCCAGCAGTTACAGGGCCGACAGAGAGTATGGCTACACCTTC

j_gene: TRBJ2-7
v_gene: TRBV25-1
abundance: -
d_gene: TRBD1
CDR3aa: CASSERTGGTYEQYF
CDR3nt: TGTGCCAGCAGTGAACGGACAGGGGGCACCTACGAGCAGTACTTC

j_gene: TRBJ2-1
v_gene: TRBV19
abundance: few
d_gene: TRBD2
CDR3aa: CASAPKETSGGRNEQFF
CDR3nt: TGTGCCAGCGCCCCGAAGGAGACTAGCGGGGGGAGGAATGAGCAGTTCTTC

j_gene: TRBJ2-3
v_gene: TRBV7-9
abundance: few
d_gene: -
CDR3aa: CASTPGDRGDTQYF
CDR3nt: TGTGCCAGCACCCCGGGGGACAGAGGAGATACGCAGTATTTT

j_gene: TRBJ1-2
v_gene: TRBV5-4
abundance: -
d_gene: -
CDR3aa: CASSLEAAGRYGYTF
CDR3nt: TGTGCCAGCAGCTTGGAGGCTGCAGGGCGCTATGGCTACACCTTC

j_gene: TRBJ2-1
v_gene: TRBV5-1
abundance: -
d_gene: TRBD2
CDR3aa: CASSLVAGANNEQFF
CDR3nt: TGCGCCAGCAGCTTGGTAGCGGGGGCAAACAATGAGCAGTTCTTC

j_gene: TRBJ1-2
v_gene: TRBV5-1
abundance: few
d_gene: -
CDR3aa: CASSRNAQGGVYGYTF
CDR3nt: TGCGCCAGCAGCCGGAACGCCCAGGGAGGAGTTTATGGCTACACCTTC

j_gene: TRBJ2-1
v_gene: TRBV19
abundance: once
d_gene: TRBD1
CDR3aa: CASSIDLLGGQEFNEQFF
CDR3nt: TGTGCCAGTAGTATAGATCTATTAGGGGGACAGGAATTCAATGAGCAGTTCTTC

j_gene: TRBJ1-2
v_gene: TRBV28
abundance: -
d_gene: TRBD1
CDR3aa: CASRLAGQGDYGYTF
CDR3nt: TGTGCCAGCAGACTCGCGGGACAGGGGGACTATGGCTACACCTTC

j_gene: TRBJ2-3
v_gene: TRBV25-1
abundance: few
d_gene: -
CDR3aa: CASSEGSSSSTDTQYF
CDR3nt: TGTGCCAGCAGTGAAGGCAGTTCCTCTAGCACAGATACGCAGTATTTT

j_gene: TRBJ2-7
v_gene: TRBV28
abundance: few
d_gene: TRBD1
CDR3aa: CASSYPGQDYEQYF
CDR3nt: TGTGCCAGCAGTTACCCGGGACAGGACTACGAGCAGTACTTC

j_gene: TRBJ2-7
v_gene: TRBV19
abundance: -
d_gene: TRBD1
CDR3aa: CASSAGQGRAYEQYF
CDR3nt: TGTGCCAGTAGTGCCGGACAGGGAAGGGCGTACGAGCAGTACTTC

j_gene: TRBJ2-7
v_gene: TRBV6-1
abundance: -
d_gene: -
CDR3aa: CASSEGSGGRGEQYF
CDR3nt: TGTGCCAGCAGTGAAGGGTCTGGGGGGCGGGGGGAGCAGTACTTC

j_gene: TRBJ1-1
v_gene: TRBV7-2
abundance: -
d_gene: -
CDR3aa: CASSLRFGGGTEAFF
CDR3nt: TGTGCCAGCAGCTTAAGGTTCGGGGGGGGGACTGAAGCTTTCTTT

j_gene: TRBJ1-2
v_gene: TRBV6-5
abundance: -
d_gene: -
CDR3aa: CASSYSTNYGYTF
CDR3nt: TGTGCCAGCAGTTACTCTACTAACTATGGCTACACCTTC

j_gene: TRBJ1-1
v_gene: TRBV15
abundance: -
d_gene: TRBD1
CDR3aa: CATSTRLGTGDTEAFF
CDR3nt: TGTGCCACCAGCACCCGACTTGGGACAGGGGACACTGAAGCTTTCTTT

j_gene: TRBJ1-5
v_gene: TRBV7-8
abundance: -
d_gene: TRBD1
CDR3aa: CASSFLDRRGNQPQHF
CDR3nt: TGTGCCAGCAGCTTCCTGGACAGGAGGGGGAATCAGCCCCAGCATTTT

j_gene: TRBJ1-3
v_gene: TRBV4-1
abundance: few
d_gene: TRBD1
CDR3aa: CASSPGQGRNTIYF
CDR3nt: TGCGCCAGCAGCCCCGGACAGGGAAGAAACACCATATATTTT

j_gene: TRBJ2-1
v_gene: TRBV27
abundance: -
d_gene: TRBD2
CDR3aa: CASSFGRGGFYEQFF
CDR3nt: TGTGCCAGCAGTTTTGGGCGGGGGGGCTTCTATGAGCAGTTCTTC

j_gene: TRBJ1-5
v_gene: TRBV5-1
abundance: -
d_gene: -
CDR3aa: CASSPGGEINQPQHF
CDR3nt: TGCGCCAGCAGCCCCGGGGGGGAAATCAATCAGCCCCAGCATTTT

j_gene: TRBJ2-7
v_gene: TRBV7-9
abundance: -
d_gene: TRBD2
CDR3aa: CASSLETGGAYEQYF
CDR3nt: TGTGCCAGCAGCTTAGAGACGGGAGGGGCCTACGAGCAGTACTTC

j_gene: TRBJ2-3
v_gene: TRBV4-3
abundance: few
d_gene: TRBD2
CDR3aa: CASSRSTSGGTDTQYF
CDR3nt: TGCGCCAGCAGCCGCTCGACTAGCGGGGGCACAGATACGCAGTATTTT